A single sample is the source of the 28 T cell receptor beta chains below, sequenced in a study of T cells in Graves' hyperthyroidism and ophthalmopathy. Using RNA transcripts as the source, TCR beta CDR3 regions were amplified. RT-PCR in the first round (using the HTBI primer set) targeted the TCR CDR3. One entry per CDR3 protein, called by TCRdb with MiXCR from the multiplex PCR reads. Among a few hundred thousand distinct CDR3 sequences listed, 12% to 15% were seen once. Sequenced input: blood. These receptors all stem from a woman between 40 and 50 years old with Graves' ophthalmopathy.

Ten or more counts support this clonotype. This rearrangement joins TRBV28 to TRBJ2-3; no clear D. V dropped 8 bases and J dropped 2 bases, with 14 bases sitting between them. This CDR3 region has 14 residues. The germline V gene has CDR1 MDHEN and CDR2 SYDVKM. CDR3: CASLGSRYTDTQYF. Written as DNA, the CDR3 is TGTGCCAGCCTCGGATCGAGATACACAGATACGCAGTATTTT.

The chain has TRBV4-1 and TRBJ2-3; 8 bases map to TRBD2. Looked up from germline, CDR1 is MGHRA and CDR2 is YSYEKL. The CDR3 length is 18 residues. J gave up 1 base and V 1 base, and 10 bases lay outside the gene matches. CDR3 amino acids: CASSQGLRSGKGTDTQYF. The DNA of the CDR3 is TGCGCCAGCAGCCAAGGGCTACGTAGCGGGAAGGGCACAGATACGCAGTATTTT.

This chain's CDR3 is CSASDLTGHEQYF. The CDR3 DNA follows: TGCAGTGCTAGCGACCTTACGGGCCACGAGCAGTACTTC. This chain links TRBV20-1 with TRBJ2-7; D gene uncertain. V shed 3 bases and J shed 5 bases, with 14 bases lying between them. The CDR3 has 13 amino acids. Germline CDR1 is DFQATT and CDR2 is SNEGSKA (reference sequence).

This clonotype was seen repeatedly, ten times or more. The chain joins TRBV7-2 to TRBJ2-5; 9 bases align to TRBD1. After removal of 1 base from V and 5 bases from J, the junction contained 5 bases not matched to a gene. The CDR3 sequence is 15 residues long. The germline CDR1 and CDR2 sequences are SGHTA and FQGNSA. CDR3 sequence reads: CASSLGLQGAETQYF. The CDR3 region has the DNA TGTGCCAGCAGCTTAGGTTTACAGGGGGCCGAGACCCAGTACTTC. The entire variable domain, with the rest obtained from reference TRBV7-2 and TRBJ2-5, is as follows: GAGVSQSPSNKVTEKGKDVELRCDPISGHTALYWYRQSLGQGLEFLIYFQGNSAPDKSGLPSDRFSAERTGGSVSTLTIQRTQQEDSAVYLCASSLGLQGAETQYFGPGTRLLVL.

The rearrangement links TRBV20-1 to TRBJ2-3; maybe TRBD2 (6 bases). Germline values: CDR1 DFQATT, CDR2 SNEGSKA (reference sequence). V was cut by 3 bases and J by 0 bases, with 22 bases left in between. CDR3 length: 18 residues. Here the CDR3 reads CSARLWGRSSFSTDTQYF. CDR3 in DNA: TGCAGTGCTAGGCTTTGGGGGAGGTCCTCTTTTAGCACAGATACGCAGTATTTT.

For this clonotype: Possible read error: a much larger clone is one base away. This chain joins TRBV5-4 and TRBJ2-7, with 7 bases lining up with TRBD1. V was clipped by 4 bases and J by 6 bases; unmatched bases: 7. The V gene's germline CDR1 is SGHNT and CDR2 YYREEE (reference sequence). The CDR3 is 13 residues long. CDR3 sequence: CASSAGTDCEQYF. DNA for the CDR3: TGTGCCAGCAGCGCCGGGACAGACTGCGAGCAGTACTTC.

This clonotype came up a few times. The chain couples TRBV2 to TRBJ2-1, with TRBD2 matching 11 bases. CDR1 and CDR2 from the germline V gene are SNHLY and FYNNEI. V shed 6 bases and J 1 base; nucleotides not matched to a gene: 2. The CDR3 has 15 residues. The chain's CDR3 is CASRLAGGSYNEQFF. The CDR3 DNA reads TGTGCCAGCAGGTTAGCGGGAGGGTCCTACAATGAGCAGTTCTTC.

V gene TRBV19 combines with J gene TRBJ2-5; 9 nucleotides match TRBD2. The CDR3 runs to 17 residues. Looked up from germline, CDR1 is LNHDA and CDR2 is SQIVND (reference sequence). The V and J ends lost 5 bases and 5 bases, in that order; junction bases with no gene match: 15. The CDR3 DNA follows: TGTGCCAGTAGTGGTGCGGGGGGGGCGAGGTTGATTGAGACCCAGTACTTC. Amino acids: CASSGAGGARLIETQYF.

This clonotype was seen at least ten times. The chain carries TRBV12-3 or TRBV12-4 and TRBJ2-1; possible D gene TRBD1, 5 bases. This CDR3 region has 14 residues. V was shortened by 4 bases and J by 5 bases, with 12 bases between the two germline ends. The CDR3 DNA reads as TGTGCCAGCAGTTACAGGACAAGAAACAATGAGCAGTTCTTC. This gives the protein CASSYRTRNNEQFF.

The J gene is TRBJ2-5, the V gene TRBV24-1; D is uncertain. Germline V lookup: CDR1 KGHDR, CDR2 SFDVKD. The ends were cut back, 5 bases at V and 0 bases at J, with 6 bases in the middle. CDR3 length equals 13 residues. For the CDR3, the DNA is TGTGCCACCAGTGTAAGGAACCAAGAGACCCAGTACTTC. It specifies CATSVRNQETQYF.

The sample holds many counts of this clonotype. The CDR3 nucleotides read TGTGCCAGCAGCCCCCAGGCGGCCAAAAACATTCAGTACTTC. This encodes CASSPQAAKNIQYF. The rearrangement links TRBV12-3 or TRBV12-4 to TRBJ2-4, with D unresolved. The ends were cut back, 6 bases at V and 1 base at J, with 10 bases in the middle. CDR3 length: 14 residues.

In DNA, the CDR3 is TGCAGTGCCACCCCCCCGGCCGACTATGGCTACACCTTC. This translates into CSATPPADYGYTF. V gene TRBV20-1 combines with J gene TRBJ1-2; no reliable D call. The V end was cut by 6 bases, the J end by 3 bases, with 14 bases between. The CDR3 is 13 amino acids. Germline V gives CDR1 DFQATT, CDR2 SNEGSKA (reference sequence).

This clonotype was observed a handful of times. The chain links TRBV24-1 to TRBJ2-2, with D possibly being TRBD2 (6 bases). The CDR3 has 15 amino acids. V shed 4 bases and J shed 1 base, with 9 bases lying between them. The germline V gene has CDR1 KGHDR and CDR2 SFDVKD. CDR3 in DNA: TGTGCCACCAGTGAGCTTAGCGGGAACACCGGGGAGCTGTTTTTT. This translates into CATSELSGNTGELFF.

This clonotype has only a few counts. This rearrangement joins TRBV5-6 to TRBJ1-4; D not certain. CDR1 SGHDT and CDR2 YYEEEE come from the germline V gene. V shed 3 bases and J shed 8 bases, with 8 bases lying between them. CDR3 length: 12 amino acids. CDR3 residues: CASSSGGEKLFF. The CDR3 coding sequence is TGTGCCAGCAGCTCCGGCGGCGAAAAACTGTTTTTT.

In this sample, this clonotype turned up many times. CDR3 loop: CASNQGNTEAFF. DNA of the CDR3: TGTGCCAGCAATCAGGGGAACACTGAAGCTTTCTTT. This chain links TRBV28 with TRBJ1-1; a possible D gene is TRBD1 (5 bases). This CDR3 spans 12 amino acids. Germline CDR1 MDHEN, CDR2 SYDVKM. V was cut by 7 bases and J by 1 base, with 7 bases left in between.

This clonotype was seen ten or more times. The chain employs TRBV6-5 and TRBJ1-2; D is unclear. There are 15 residues in the CDR3. Trimming cost V 0 bases and J 1 base, with 9 bases left between them. The germline V gene encodes CDR1 MNHEY and CDR2 SVGAGI. The chain's CDR3 is CASSYSRSSNYGYTF. The CDR3 DNA reads as TGTGCCAGCAGTTACTCGAGGTCCAGTAACTATGGCTACACCTTC.

This chain links TRBV18 with TRBJ1-2, with D possibly matching TRBD1 (5 bases). The CDR3 consists of 16 residues. V lost 5 bases, J lost 3 bases, and 19 bases lay in between. The V gene's germline CDR1 is KGHSH and CDR2 LQKENI. The CDR3 nucleotides read TGTGCCAGCTCATTATACACCGGGACGGTAGACTATGGCTACACCTTC. As protein: CASSLYTGTVDYGYTF.

This clonotype was picked up many times. The chain couples TRBV6-1 to TRBJ2-1, with 7 positions matching TRBD2. CDR1 and CDR2 from the germline V gene are MNHNS and SASEGT. V shed 10 bases, J shed 1 base, and the junction held 13 bases outside the gene matches. This CDR3 has 16 residues. CDR3 residues: CATGGFGAESYNEQFF. CDR3 DNA sequence: TGTGCCACGGGGGGTTTTGGAGCGGAGTCCTACAATGAGCAGTTCTTC.

A remark on this clonotype: A single base separates this from a much larger clone, so it may be a read error. It is likely a read error, because the conserved phenylalanine at the end of the CDR3 is missing. The V call is TRBV15, the J call TRBJ1-5; D gene unclear. The CDR3 has 15 amino acids. Germline V gives CDR1 LNHNV, CDR2 YYDKDF (reference sequence). Trimming stripped 0 bases from V and 6 bases from J, with 12 bases between. Written as DNA, the CDR3 is TGTGCCACCAGCAGAGATCTTAGTTCCGGTCAGCCCCAGCATCTT. Its translation is CATSRDLSSGQPQHL.

At least ten counts were recorded for this clonotype. The chain recombines TRBV7-9 with TRBJ1-1; D unresolved. Trimming shortened V by 0 bases and J by 8 bases, and 10 bases separated the two germline ends. This CDR3 spans 13 amino acids. Germline V gene lookup returns CDR1 SEHNR and CDR2 FQNEAQ (reference sequence). The CDR3 loop is CASSLAQQREAFF. In DNA, the CDR3 is TGTGCCAGCAGCTTAGCGCAACAGAGGGAAGCTTTCTTT.

Many counts were recorded for this clonotype. The V gene is TRBV7-2, the J gene TRBJ1-5, with a weak D call TRBD1 (5 bases). V was trimmed by 5 bases and J by 8 bases, leaving 19 bases between them. CDR1 is SGHTA and CDR2 is FQGNSA in the germline V gene. The CDR3 runs 15 residues. The CDR3 is CASSSQTGLQEPQHF. DNA of the CDR3: TGTGCCAGCAGCAGTCAAACCGGGCTACAGGAGCCCCAGCATTTT.

This clonotype has at least ten counts. V and J are TRBV11-2 and TRBJ2-7; a possible D gene is TRBD2 (6 bases). CDR3 size: 15 residues. In germline, CDR1 is SGHAT, CDR2 FQNNGV. The V end lost 6 bases, the J end lost 6 bases, and 21 bases lay between the germline ends. For the CDR3, the DNA is TGTGCCAGCAGGCCCGCCGGGACTGGTGCTTCCGAGCAGTACTTC. Its protein product is CASRPAGTGASEQYF.

A note on this clonotype: One base away lies a much larger clone, so this may be a sequencing read error. The V and J genes are TRBV20-1 and TRBJ2-4; 8 positions agree with TRBD2. The germline V gene has CDR1 DFQATT and CDR2 SNEGSKA (reference sequence). V lost 7 bases, J lost 1 base, and 3 bases stayed unmatched. This CDR3 is built from 13 residues. Written as DNA, the CDR3 is TGCAGTGTGTTAGCGGGGGCCAAAAACATTCAGTACTTC. Translated: CSVLAGAKNIQYF.

On this clonotype itself: The CDR3 carries no conserved terminal phenylalanine or tryptophan, so it likely arises from a read error. V is TRBV10-2 and J is TRBJ2-7; 7 nucleotides align to TRBD2. The CDR3 totals 14 residues. With V trimmed by 5 bases and J by 1 base, 5 bases remained unmatched. CDR1 and CDR2 from the germline V gene are WSHSY and SAAADI. CDR3 protein: CASSRAGVSYEQYL. CDR3 nucleotides: TGCGCCAGCAGTCGGGCGGGAGTTTCCTACGAGCAGTACCTC.

A remark on this clonotype: This clone may be a read error of a much larger clone one base away. The chain links TRBV2 to TRBJ2-7, with 8 bases matching TRBD1. Germline-derived CDR1 and CDR2 are SNHLY and FYNNEI. This CDR3 has 17 residues. The CDR3 sequence: CASCVSEVDRGPYEEYF. The DNA of the CDR3 is TGTGCCAGCTGTGTGTCGGAAGTAGACAGGGGCCCTTACGAGGAGTACTTC.

The V gene is TRBV10-3, the J gene TRBJ1-1; 7 nucleotides line up with TRBD1. The CDR3 is made up of 15 amino acids. The V gene end was trimmed by 0 bases and the J gene end by 4 bases; junction bases not matched to a gene: 5. Germline V gene data show CDR1 as ENHRY and CDR2 as SYGVKD. The CDR3 spells CAISESEQGVTEAFF. The CDR3 DNA sequence: TGTGCCATCAGTGAGTCGGAGCAGGGGGTCACTGAAGCTTTCTTT.

J is TRBJ2-1 and V is TRBV6-1; D unresolved. Per the germline V gene, CDR1 is MNHNS and CDR2 is SASEGT. V lost 5 bases to trimming and J lost 4 bases, with 9 bases between them. The CDR3 runs to 13 residues. The CDR3 here is CASSQKRYNEQFF. The CDR3 nucleotides read TGTGCCAGCAGTCAGAAGCGTTACAATGAGCAGTTCTTC.

The table lists this clonotype with many counts. The chain joins TRBV10-3 to TRBJ1-2; 7 bases map to TRBD1. The CDR3 runs to 13 residues. Germline V lookup: CDR1 ENHRY, CDR2 SYGVKD. V was clipped by 4 bases and J by 2 bases; unmatched bases: 1. The CDR3 protein is CAISGGQNYGYTF. In DNA, the CDR3 is TGTGCCATCAGTGGGGGACAGAACTATGGCTACACCTTC.